The present T cell receptor (beta chain) was sequenced within a study of blood T cell repertoires in COVID-19. The wider study: Samples came from the United States, Italy and Spain, spanning acute and convalescent COVID-19. PBMCs, B-cell-depleted T cells, or T cells were the source of the cDNA or gDNA that made up the material.

V lost 0 bases and J lost 8; bases outside the gene matches: 5. This CDR3 is built from 15 residues. CDR1 SGDLS and CDR2 YYNGEE come from the germline V gene. Methods used by the authors: Amplification from reference gene primers served as the basis for estimated nucleated cell counts. Only in-frame clones appear in the TCRdb table, and some are missing; sequencing was by immunoSEQ multiplex PCR. V, J and clone size are taken as reported in that table, and D and trimming were inferred from the DNA itself. The top ten hold over 9.5% of the sample, which has fewer than 150,000 clones, about 88% seen once.

This TCR was recovered from a man aged 50-59 years with active or convalescent COVID-19. The source material was peripheral blood. The V call is TRBV9, the J call TRBJ1-4; TRBD1 aligns across 9 bases. For the CDR3, the DNA is TGTGCCAGCAGCGTAGGTGTACAGGGGGCAGAAAAACTGTTTTTT. Amino acids: CASSVGVQGAEKLFF.